This entry lists 15 T cell receptor beta chains sequenced from one sample in a study of blood T cell repertoires in COVID-19 (dated by TCRdb to about 2020). Library preparation employed the immunoSEQ multiplex PCR assay. In its TCRdb copy, this immuneACCESS table keeps in-frame sequences only and misses some clones. Where compared with another copy, unresolved V genes explain less than half of these, and the others have no known cause. This sample comprises more than 60,000 clones, roughly 90% of them detected only once. 5.5% to 7% of the sample is taken by the ten largest. The sequenced material came from peripheral blood. Receptors were obtained from a man at least 80 years old with COVID-19, enrolled during active disease.

The gene calls are TRBV2 and TRBJ2-1, with D possibly matching TRBD1 (5 bases). Germline CDR1 is SNHLY and CDR2 is FYNNEI. Trimming took off 10 bases at V and 2 bases at J, with 12 bases between the two ends. The CDR3 spans 13 residues. The CDR3 reads CATRATTYNEQFF. CDR3 DNA sequence: TGTGCCACCAGGGCGACAACCTACAATGAGCAGTTCTTC.

This chain uses TRBV7-2 with TRBJ2-1; 8 nucleotides agree with TRBD2. The length of the CDR3 is 15 residues. V was pared by 0 bases and J by 10 bases, with 8 bases of the junction left unmatched. The V gene's germline CDR1 is SGHTA and CDR2 FQGNSA. CDR3: CASSLAAGGRGEQFF. DNA for the CDR3: TGTGCCAGCAGCTTAGCGGCGGGGGGCAGGGGAGAGCAGTTCTTC. Combining the CDR3 with reference TRBV7-2 and TRBJ2-1 gives the whole variable domain GAGVSQSPSNKVTEKGKDVELRCDPISGHTALYWYRQSLGQGLEFLIYFQGNSAPDKSGLPSDRFSAERTGGSVSTLTIQRTQQEDSAVYLCASSLAAGGRGEQFFGPGTRLTVL.

The chain recombines TRBV5-1 with TRBJ1-1, with 9 bases fitting TRBD1. Germline CDR1 is SGHRS and CDR2 is YFSETQ. The CDR3 length is 14 residues. The V gene end was trimmed by 3 bases and the J gene end by 6 bases; junction bases not matched to a gene: 6. CDR3 sequence: CASSWGQGTAEAFF. The CDR3, as DNA: TGCGCCAGCAGCTGGGGACAGGGAACCGCTGAAGCTTTCTTT.

The genes are TRBV27 and TRBJ1-5; D is possibly TRBD1 (5 bases). Germline-derived CDR1 and CDR2 are MNHEY and SMNVEV (reference sequence). This CDR3 region has 12 residues. With 10 bases removed from V and 6 bases from J, the gap between germline ends came to 13 bases. This CDR3 is CAIGTRGQPQHF. The CDR3 DNA reads as TGTGCCATCGGGACTCGGGGTCAGCCCCAGCATTTT.

This clone was recorded once. The chain carries TRBV19 and TRBJ2-2, with D tentatively TRBD1 (6 bases). Germline assignment: CDR1 LNHDA and CDR2 SQIVND (reference sequence). V dropped 9 bases and J dropped 1 base, with 12 bases sitting between them. The CDR3 extends over 14 amino acids. CDR3 amino acids: CASQQQGNTGELFF. Here the CDR3 DNA reads TGTGCCAGCCAACAACAGGGGAACACCGGGGAGCTGTTTTTT. The whole variable domain, filled in from reference TRBV19 and TRBJ2-2, reads DGGITQSPKYLFRKEGQNVTLSCEQNLNHDAMYWYRQDPGQGLRLIYYSQIVNDFQKGDIAEGYSVSREKKESFPLTVTSAQKNPTAFYLCASQQQGNTGELFFGEGSRLTVL.

CDR3 in DNA: TGTGCCAGCAGCCAAGATATAGCGGGGGCGCGGAGAAACACCATATATTTT. Translated: CASSQDIAGARRNTIYF. The chain carries TRBV14 and TRBJ1-3; the D gene is possibly TRBD1 (6 bases). Per germline, CDR1 SGHDN and CDR2 FVKESK. The CDR3 loop spans 17 amino acids. Trimming left V 0 bases short and J 5 bases short, with 17 bases between.

This chain connects TRBV18 to TRBJ2-1, with TRBD1 matching 7 bases. V was clipped by 5 bases and J by 4 bases; unmatched bases: 5. This CDR3 spans 14 amino acids. Germline V CDR1 and CDR2: KGHSH, LQKENI. CDR3 DNA: TGTGCCAGCTCAGAACAGGGGTCTTACAATGAGCAGTTCTTC. Protein sequence: CASSEQGSYNEQFF.

The chain links TRBV6-5 to TRBJ1-6, with D uncertain. CDR1 is MNHEY, CDR2 SVGAGI, per germline. The CDR3 is made up of 15 amino acids. V dropped 0 bases and J dropped 5 bases, with 8 bases sitting between them. The CDR3 DNA reads TGTGCCAGCAGTTACTCGAGAGAAGATAATTCACCCCTCCACTTT. It is translated as CASSYSREDNSPLHF.

This clone turned up a few times. The chain employs TRBV6-6 and TRBJ1-1, with D possibly TRBD1 on 6 matching bases. The CDR3 length is 14 residues. V dropped 8 bases and J dropped 11 bases, with 24 bases sitting between them. The germline V gene has CDR1 MNHNY and CDR2 SVGAGI (reference sequence). The CDR3 bases are TGTGCCAGCCGGGGGGACACACGTAGAAATGAGGCTTTCTTT. It is translated as CASRGDTRRNEAFF.

This clone was counted between two and nine times. The chain couples TRBV19 to TRBJ2-7, with 7 bases lining up with TRBD1. V lost 3 bases and J lost 1; bases outside the gene matches: 6. The germline V gene has CDR1 LNHDA and CDR2 SQIVND (reference sequence). This CDR3 contains 15 residues. The CDR3 DNA is TGTGCCAGTAGTATTGGGGACAGCCTATCCTACGAGCAGTACTTC. It encodes CASSIGDSLSYEQYF.

This sequence joins TRBV5-1 and TRBJ1-2; D is unresolved. The CDR3 totals 13 residues. The germline CDR1 and CDR2 sequences are SGHRS and YFSETQ. Trimming removed 6 bases from V and 0 bases from J, with 9 bases in between. The CDR3 sequence: CASINAANYGYTF. CDR3 nucleotide sequence: TGCGCCAGCATAAATGCGGCTAACTATGGCTACACCTTC.

The V call is TRBV19, the J call TRBJ2-7; 11 bases align to TRBD1. V shed 3 bases and J 0 bases; nucleotides not matched to a gene: 4. CDR3 length equals 16 residues. Germline assignment: CDR1 LNHDA and CDR2 SQIVND (reference sequence). The chain's CDR3 is CASSIRDRGSSYEQYF. CDR3 nucleotide sequence: TGTGCCAGTAGTATTCGGGACAGGGGGAGCTCCTACGAGCAGTACTTC.

This clone has just one count. The CDR3 bases are TGTGCCAGCAGCCAGTCCGGGTCCCCGGGTCACAATGAGCAGTTCTTC. Protein sequence: CASSQSGSPGHNEQFF. The chain joins TRBV4-2 to TRBJ2-1; D is unclear. The CDR3 covers 16 residues. V lost 3 bases and J lost 5, with 17 bases in between. Germline values: CDR1 LGHNA, CDR2 YNFKEQ.

V usage is TRBV15 and J usage is TRBJ1-3; D remains unclear. Trimming stripped 3 bases from V and 4 bases from J, with 13 bases between. This CDR3 has 15 amino acids. CDR1 and CDR2 (germline): LNHNV, YYDKDF (reference sequence). CDR3 in amino acids: CATSRFGEEGNTIYF. The CDR3 coding sequence is TGTGCCACCAGCAGGTTCGGGGAAGAAGGAAACACCATATATTTT. The variable domain in full, completed from reference TRBV15 and TRBJ1-3, reads DAMVIQNPRYQVTQFGKPVTLSCSQTLNHNVMYWYQQKSSQAPKLLFHYYDKDFNNEADTPDNFQSRRPNTSFCFLDIRSPGLGDTAMYLCATSRFGEEGNTIYFGEGSWLTVV.

The rearrangement joins TRBV7-2 to TRBJ1-1; a weak D match, TRBD1 (5 bases). The V end was cut by 2 bases, the J end by 1 base, with 8 bases between. The CDR3 covers 14 residues. The germline V gene has CDR1 SGHTA and CDR2 FQGNSA. CDR3 residues: CASSLTRANTEAFF. CDR3 DNA: TGTGCCAGCAGCTTAACCAGGGCGAACACTGAAGCTTTCTTT. The full variable domain, in which reference TRBV7-2 and TRBJ1-1 provide the parts outside the CDR3, is GAGVSQSPSNKVTEKGKDVELRCDPISGHTALYWYRQSLGQGLEFLIYFQGNSAPDKSGLPSDRFSAERTGGSVSTLTIQRTQQEDSAVYLCASSLTRANTEAFFGQGTRLTVV.